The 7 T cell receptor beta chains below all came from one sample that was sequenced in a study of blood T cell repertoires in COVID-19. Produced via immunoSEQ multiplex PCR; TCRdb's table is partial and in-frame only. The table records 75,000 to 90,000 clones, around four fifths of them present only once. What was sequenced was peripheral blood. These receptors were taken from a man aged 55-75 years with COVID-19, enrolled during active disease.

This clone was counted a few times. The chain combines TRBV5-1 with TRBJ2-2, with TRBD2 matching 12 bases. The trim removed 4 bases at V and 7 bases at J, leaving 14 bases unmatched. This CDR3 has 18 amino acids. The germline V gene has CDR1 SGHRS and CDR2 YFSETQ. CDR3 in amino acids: CASSEILAGGPGGGELFF. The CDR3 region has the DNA TGCGCCAGCAGCGAAATACTAGCGGGAGGTCCCGGGGGCGGGGAGCTGTTTTTT.

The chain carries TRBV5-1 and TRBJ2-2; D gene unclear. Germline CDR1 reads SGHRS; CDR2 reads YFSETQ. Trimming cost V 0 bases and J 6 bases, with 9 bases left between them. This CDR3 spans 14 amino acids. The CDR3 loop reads CASSLEGEAGELFF. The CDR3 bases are TGCGCCAGCAGCTTGGAAGGCGAGGCCGGGGAGCTGTTTTTT.

The CDR3 coding sequence is TGTGCCAGCAGTGGCAGGGGAAGAGGTCAGCCCCAGCATTTT. Its translation: CASSGRGRGQPQHF. The chain recombines TRBV2 with TRBJ1-5, with D possibly TRBD1 on 6 matching bases. V lost 4 bases to trimming and J lost 6 bases, with 13 bases between them. CDR3 length: 14 amino acids. CDR1 SNHLY and CDR2 FYNNEI come from the germline V gene.

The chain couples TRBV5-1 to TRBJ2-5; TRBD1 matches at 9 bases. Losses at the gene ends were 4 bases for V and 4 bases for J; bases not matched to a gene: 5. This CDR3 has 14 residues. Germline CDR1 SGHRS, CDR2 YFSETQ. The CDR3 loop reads CASSNTGGRETQYF. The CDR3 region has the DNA TGCGCCAGCAGCAATACAGGGGGCCGAGAGACCCAGTACTTC.

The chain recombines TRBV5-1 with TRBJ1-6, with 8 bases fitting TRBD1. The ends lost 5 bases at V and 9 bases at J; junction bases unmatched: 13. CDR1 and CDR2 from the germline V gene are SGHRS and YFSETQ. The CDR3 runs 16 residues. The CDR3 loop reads CASSRQGTGSGSPLHF. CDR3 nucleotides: TGCGCCAGCAGTCGACAGGGGACTGGATCGGGTTCACCCCTCCACTTT.

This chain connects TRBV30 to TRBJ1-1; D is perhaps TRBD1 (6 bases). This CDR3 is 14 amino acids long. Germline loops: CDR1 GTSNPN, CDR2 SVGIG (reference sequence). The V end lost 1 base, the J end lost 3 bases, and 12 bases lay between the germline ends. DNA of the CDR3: TGTGCCTGGAGTGAACTTGACAGGTACACTGAAGCTTTCTTT. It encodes CAWSELDRYTEAFF.

The CDR3 is CSVDRTGGHEQYF. For the CDR3, the DNA is TGCAGCGTTGATCGGACAGGGGGCCACGAGCAGTACTTC. The rearrangement links TRBV29-1 to TRBJ2-7, with 11 bases lining up with TRBD1. The trim removed 3 bases at V and 5 bases at J, leaving 3 bases unmatched. Germline-derived CDR1 and CDR2 are SQVTM and ANQGSEA. The CDR3 has 13 amino acids.